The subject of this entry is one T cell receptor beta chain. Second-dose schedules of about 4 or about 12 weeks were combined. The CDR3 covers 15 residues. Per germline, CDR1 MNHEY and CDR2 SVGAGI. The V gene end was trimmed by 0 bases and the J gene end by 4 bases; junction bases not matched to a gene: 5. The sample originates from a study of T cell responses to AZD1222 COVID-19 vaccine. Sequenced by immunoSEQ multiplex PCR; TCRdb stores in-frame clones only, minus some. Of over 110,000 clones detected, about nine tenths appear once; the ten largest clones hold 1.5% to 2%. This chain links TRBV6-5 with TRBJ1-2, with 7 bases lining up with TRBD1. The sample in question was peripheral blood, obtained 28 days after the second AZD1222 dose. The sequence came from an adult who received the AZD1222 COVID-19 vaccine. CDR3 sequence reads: CASSYSPGQFYGYTF. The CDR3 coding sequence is TGTGCCAGCAGTTACTCTCCGGGACAGTTCTATGGCTACACCTTC.